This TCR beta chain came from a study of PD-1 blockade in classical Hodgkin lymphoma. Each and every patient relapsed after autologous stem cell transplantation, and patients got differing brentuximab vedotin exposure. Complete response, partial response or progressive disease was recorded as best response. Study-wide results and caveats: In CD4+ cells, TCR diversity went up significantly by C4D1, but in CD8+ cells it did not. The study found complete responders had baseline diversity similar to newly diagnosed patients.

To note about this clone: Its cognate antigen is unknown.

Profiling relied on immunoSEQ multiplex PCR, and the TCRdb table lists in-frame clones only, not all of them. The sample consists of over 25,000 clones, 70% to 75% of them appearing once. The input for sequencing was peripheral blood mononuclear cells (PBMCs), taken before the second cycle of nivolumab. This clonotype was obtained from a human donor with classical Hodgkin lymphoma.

CDR3 nucleotide sequence: TGTGCCAGTAGTCCACTTATGACAGGGTCCTCAGATACGCAGTATTTT. It translates to CASSPLMTGSSDTQYF. The genes are TRBV19 and TRBJ2-3; 7 nucleotides line up with TRBD1. Trimming removed 5 bases from V and 4 bases from J; junction bases left unmatched: 12. Germline V gene data show CDR1 as LNHDA and CDR2 as SQIVND (reference sequence). The CDR3 runs 16 residues.